This T cell receptor (beta chain) comes out of a study of T cells after yellow fever vaccination (dated by TCRdb to about 2019). Concerning the study at large: The SMART-Seq v4 Ultra Low Input RNA kit was used to prepare libraries from fractions with low cell numbers. To follow T-cell clones before and after primary and booster YFV17D yellow fever vaccination, bulk TCR alpha and beta repertoires were sequenced over time. Two healthy male donors made up the cohort, one aged 18 to 29 years and the other aged 30 to 40 years. Blood was drawn at multiple timepoints before and after primary and secondary immunization, with bulk PBMC replicates and cell subsets isolated. Beyond this particular receptor, the publication reports: Most clones expanded after primary vaccination were re-detected after the booster (around 96% of CD4 and 88% of CD8), suggesting broad memory maintenance. Computational filtering was required because FACS-sorted repertoires could contain abundant contaminating clonotypes from the bulk population. A small fraction of clonotypes showed up in both the CD4 and CD8 compartments, probably as a result of convergent recombination. Because only a couple of donors were included in the study, the extent to which the findings can be generalized is limited. Compared with the primary T-cell response, the secondary T-cell response was faster but weaker, reaching its peak on day 5 rather than on day 15.

Sequencer: Illumina NovaSeq 6000. Synthesis of TCR cDNA relied on 5'RACE template switching, a step that introduced a universal primer site along with unique molecular identifiers. Priming of cDNA synthesis was performed from both the TCR alpha and TCR beta constant segments. Two PCR steps were used to amplify libraries, with sample barcodes and sequencing adapters being added in the second step. Sequencing of libraries was done on Illumina HiSeq 2500 (2x100 bp) or NovaSeq (2x150 bp). As for the original processing: MIGEC was used to demultiplex reads and collapse the reads into UMI consensus sequences, and MiXCR was used for V(D)J alignment. Using edgeR on replicate PBMC samples, clonotypes were called vaccine-responding if FDR was below 0.01 and the log2 fold change was above 5 up to day 15. Each bulk clonotype received a CD4 or CD8 identity based on whether the sequenced CD4 or CD8 repertoire contained that clonotype at higher abundance. TCRdb's own reprocessing of the public reads used fastp at Q25 and MiXCR and kept productive beta chains. Rows with one shared CDR3 protein collapse into an entry with the most common genes and DNA. For this entry, the V and J calls and clone size follow TCRdb and not the study's own pipeline. Recorded for this sample are some 260,000 distinct CDR3 sequences; about 5.2% of them occurred a single time. Under 3.5% of the sample is held by the ten biggest clonotypes.

There are many counts of this clonotype. Its antigen has not been determined. One base away there is no much larger clone; base qualities are not given. From cysteine to phenylalanine, the CDR3 is 13 amino acids long. The entry retains the CDR3 DNA only, 39 bases that are in frame from base 1. The junction carries 7 bases between V and J, which are trimmed by 0 bases and 5 bases respectively. Reading the germline V gene (reference sequence) gives CDR1 DFQATT and CDR2 SNEGSKA. Sample treatment or condition, as interpreted from the label and publication: live attenuated yellow fever vaccine strain. PBMCs were isolated from peripheral blood using a standard Ficoll-Paque protocol. CD4 and CD8 T-cell fractions were isolated with Dynabeads CD4 and CD8 positive selection kits. RNA was extracted with TriZol from bulk PBMCs, CD4 and CD8 fractions, and dextramer-positive and dextramer-negative fractions.

This clonotype was obtained from a man aged 18 to 35 who received the YFV17D yellow fever vaccine. This specimen consisted of CD4+ T cells sorted from PBMCs, obtained on the day of the yellow fever booster vaccination. The rearrangement joined TRBV20-1 to TRBJ1-4; the D gene is not confidently resolved. The CDR3 protein sequence reads: CSAREGSNEKLFF. The DNA reads TGCAGTGCTAGAGAAGGGTCGAATGAAAAACTGTTTTTT.